The present T cell receptor beta chain was sequenced within a study of blood T cell repertoires in COVID-19. For the study at large: The analysed material was cDNA or gDNA that came from T cells, B-cell-depleted T cells, or PBMCs.

The CDR3 has 18 residues. The germline CDR1 and CDR2 sequences are LGHDT and YNNKEL (reference sequence). J gave up 5 bases and V 0 bases, and 12 bases lay outside the gene matches. Produced via immunoSEQ multiplex PCR; TCRdb's table is partial and in-frame only. The sample lists 280,000 or so clones, about 83% occurring once. What was sequenced was peripheral blood. The sequence was obtained from a woman aged 45-60 years who had recovered from COVID-19. This chain links TRBV3-1 (or the pseudogene TRBV3-2) with TRBJ2-5, with 10 bases aligning to TRBD2. The CDR3: CASSQDQVAGGVPETQYF. The CDR3 bases are TGTGCCAGCAGCCAAGATCAGGTAGCGGGGGGCGTCCCCGAGACCCAGTACTTC.